A single sample gave rise to the 22 T cell receptor beta chains below, sequenced in a study of T-cell reconstitution after alpha-beta-depleted transplantation in children. For TCRbeta, the library was prepared with unique molecular identifiers. One entry per CDR3 protein results from TCRdb running MiXCR on the PCR reads. The profile covers about 70,000 distinct CDR3 sequences, with 11% appearing a single time and approximately 13% taken by the ten largest. This sample comprised PBMCs, obtained before TCRalphabeta/CD19-depleted stem cell transplant. Every receptor here comes from a boy aged 10-17 years with acute myeloid leukemia, due to receive a stem cell transplant.

The chain combines TRBV29-1 with TRBJ2-6; D remains ambiguous. In germline, CDR1 is SQVTM, CDR2 ANQGSEA. The CDR3 is made up of 12 amino acids. V gave up 2 bases and J gave up 4 bases, with 3 bases separating them. Here the CDR3 DNA reads TGCAGCGTTGAATCCGGGGCCAACGTCCTGACTTTC. Its translation: CSVESGANVLTF.

This clonotype was detected many times. V gene TRBV6-1 combines with J gene TRBJ2-1; the match to TRBD2 covers 9 bases. Looked up from germline, CDR1 is MNHNS and CDR2 is SASEGT. J was trimmed by 6 bases and V by 6 bases; bases with no gene match: 15. The CDR3 consists of 17 residues. CDR3 sequence reads: CASSQNRLLAGPNEQFF. CDR3 nucleotides: TGTGCCAGCAGCCAGAACAGGTTACTAGCGGGCCCCAATGAGCAGTTCTTC.

This clonotype appeared many times. This chain joins TRBV7-8 and TRBJ2-1; D possibly corresponds to TRBD1 (6 bases). The germline V and J ends were trimmed by 4 bases and 9 bases, with 13 bases remaining between them. CDR1 is SGHVS, CDR2 FQNEAQ, per germline. The CDR3 loop spans 13 amino acids. CDR3 bases: TGTGCCAGCAGCTGGCGGACAGTCGGTGAGCAGTTCTTC. Residues: CASSWRTVGEQFF.

The rearrangement links TRBV18 to TRBJ2-7; D is undetermined. Germline CDR1 is KGHSH and CDR2 is LQKENI. Trimming removed 2 bases at V and 4 bases at J, with 12 bases between. This CDR3 is 14 amino acids long. The CDR3 region has the DNA TGTGCCAGCTCACCAATAACTTTCGGATACGAGCAGTACGTC. Protein: CASSPITFGYEQYV.

In this sample, this clonotype turned up many times. V and J are TRBV7-2 and TRBJ2-1; D is unresolved. Germline CDR1 is SGHTA and CDR2 is FQGNSA. The CDR3 consists of 15 residues. Deletions cut 5 bases from V and 1 base from J, with 12 bases between. The DNA for the CDR3 is TGTGCCAGCAGCGCAAAAGCACAGTCCTACAATGAGCAGTTCTTC. It specifies CASSAKAQSYNEQFF. Drawing the rest from reference TRBV7-2 and TRBJ2-1, the complete variable domain is GAGVSQSPSNKVTEKGKDVELRCDPISGHTALYWYRQSLGQGLEFLIYFQGNSAPDKSGLPSDRFSAERTGGSVSTLTIQRTQQEDSAVYLCASSAKAQSYNEQFFGPGTRLTVL.

This clonotype was detected ten times or more. The chain has TRBV19 and TRBJ2-3; D ambiguous. CDR1 and CDR2 (germline): LNHDA, SQIVND (reference sequence). The CDR3 is 13 residues long. Trimming shortened V by 5 bases and J by 6 bases, and 12 bases separated the two germline ends. The CDR3 DNA reads TGTGCCAGTAGTCTCTCCCGGAAGGATACGCAGTATTTT. The encoded protein is CASSLSRKDTQYF.

In its sample, this clonotype was seen many times. The rearrangement joins TRBV20-1 to TRBJ1-2, with TRBD1 matching over 9 bases. Trimming removed 6 bases from V and 0 bases from J; junction bases left unmatched: 2. The germline CDR1 and CDR2 sequences are DFQATT and SNEGSKA (reference sequence). This CDR3 has 13 residues. The CDR3: CSAGTGPNYGYTF. The CDR3 DNA reads as TGCAGTGCAGGGACAGGGCCTAACTATGGCTACACCTTC.

This clonotype was detected ten times or more. The V call is TRBV20-1, the J call TRBJ2-1; 8 nucleotides align to TRBD2. CDR1 is DFQATT and CDR2 is SNEGSKA in the germline V gene (reference sequence). J was trimmed by 8 bases and V by 0 bases; bases with no gene match: 9. This CDR3 region has 15 residues. CDR3 nucleotide sequence: TGCAGTGCTAGAGAAGGGACTAGTGAGTCCCATGAGCAGTTCTTC. Protein sequence: CSAREGTSESHEQFF.

This clonotype has a handful of counts. This clone may be a read error of a much larger clone one base away. The rearrangement uses TRBV27 and TRBJ1-4; the D gene is possibly TRBD1 (5 bases). The V gene's germline CDR1 is MNHEY and CDR2 SMNVEV (reference sequence). V gave up 3 bases and J gave up 6 bases, with 14 bases separating them. The CDR3 covers 15 residues. The CDR3 here is CASSLFYRCDEKLFF. CDR3 bases: TGTGCCAGCAGTTTGTTTTACAGGTGCGATGAAAAACTGTTTTTT.

This clonotype has ten or more counts. The chain employs TRBV6-2 or TRBV6-3 and TRBJ2-7; 8 bases agree with TRBD1. Germline V gene data show CDR1 as MNHEY and CDR2 as SVGEGT. This CDR3 region has 16 residues. V dropped 5 bases and J dropped 0; count of bases not matched to a gene: 9. CDR3 protein: CASSHKDRVGSYEQYF. CDR3 bases: TGTGCCAGCAGTCACAAGGACAGGGTTGGCTCCTACGAGCAGTACTTC.

This clonotype came up many times. The chain joins TRBV28 to TRBJ2-5; tentative D call: TRBD1 (6 bases). In germline, CDR1 is MDHEN, CDR2 SYDVKM. The V gene lost 9 bases and the J gene lost 5 bases, with 16 bases spanning the gap. The CDR3 extends over 13 amino acids. In nucleotides, the CDR3 is TGTGCCAGTTCCCCGCCAGGGGCGGAGACCCAGTACTTC. This sequence encodes CASSPPGAETQYF.

This clonotype was counted many times. J is TRBJ2-2 and V is TRBV24-1; D perhaps matches TRBD1 (6 bases). Per the germline V gene, CDR1 is KGHDR and CDR2 is SFDVKD. Trimming left V 1 base short and J 0 bases short, with 8 bases between. This CDR3 comprises 16 residues. CDR3 sequence: CATSDFSGANTGELFF. The CDR3 nucleotides read TGTGCCACCAGTGATTTCTCAGGGGCGAACACCGGGGAGCTGTTTTTT.

Note on this clonotype: Being one base from a much bigger clone, this may be a read error. The chain is built from TRBV12-3 or TRBV12-4 and TRBJ2-1; 7 bases fit TRBD1. The CDR3 has 17 amino acids. J was trimmed by 8 bases and V by 4 bases; bases with no gene match: 17. CDR3 in DNA: TGTGCCAGCAGTTCCCCATCACAGGGGCCCAACCACCATGAGCAGTTCTTC. Protein sequence: CASSSPSQGPNHHEQFF.

The chain couples TRBV3-1 to TRBJ2-1, with 7 bases matching TRBD1. The trim removed 5 bases at V and 6 bases at J, leaving 10 bases unmatched. CDR1 and CDR2 (germline): LGHDT, YNNKEL (reference sequence). This CDR3 contains 15 residues. CDR3 DNA: TGTGCCAGCAGCGCAGGGGGACCCCTTATCAATGAGCAGTTCTTC. Its translation: CASSAGGPLINEQFF.

V and J are TRBV4-1 and TRBJ2-2; D gene unclear. Per germline, CDR1 MGHRA and CDR2 YSYEKL. CDR3 length: 13 amino acids. Trimming stripped 1 base from V and 7 bases from J, with 7 bases between. This CDR3 reads CASSQGLGGELFF. CDR3 coding DNA: TGCGCCAGCAGCCAAGGTCTTGGCGGGGAGCTGTTTTTT.

Many counts were recorded for this clonotype. The J gene is TRBJ2-1, the V gene TRBV7-2, with D tentatively TRBD1 or TRBD2 (5 bases each). V dropped 3 bases and J dropped 6 bases, with 15 bases sitting between them. There are 15 residues in the CDR3. Per the germline V gene, CDR1 is SGHTA and CDR2 is FQGNSA. This chain's CDR3 is CASSLGTLTANEQFF. In DNA, the CDR3 is TGTGCCAGCAGCTTGGGGACGCTGACGGCCAATGAGCAGTTCTTC.

In its sample, this clonotype was seen many times. The chain links TRBV3-1 to TRBJ2-2; 12 nucleotides agree with TRBD1. Per germline, CDR1 LGHDT and CDR2 YNNKEL (reference sequence). This CDR3 is built from 16 residues. V lost 3 bases, J lost 7 bases, and 6 bases stayed unmatched. The CDR3 loop is CASSQPGTGGNGELFF. The DNA for the CDR3 is TGTGCCAGCAGCCAGCCCGGGACAGGGGGCAACGGGGAGCTGTTTTTT.

This clonotype appeared many times. The chain uses TRBV20-1 and TRBJ1-6; 7 nucleotides agree with TRBD1. Trimming cost V 6 bases and J 7 bases; bases outside gene matches: 15. The CDR3 has 16 amino acids. Per the germline V gene, CDR1 is DFQATT and CDR2 is SNEGSKA (reference sequence). The chain's CDR3 is CSAIPRQGLMNSPLHF. CDR3 DNA: TGCAGTGCAATACCCCGACAGGGCTTGATGAATTCACCCCTCCACTTT.

This clonotype was recorded at least ten times. CDR3 nucleotide sequence: TGTGCCAGCAGCTTAGGGTACGGGCTAGCGGGAGCCTACTACAATGAGCAGTTCTTC. Its protein product is CASSLGYGLAGAYYNEQFF. The chain combines TRBV11-1 with TRBJ2-1; 10 bases are shared with TRBD2. The CDR3 is made up of 19 amino acids. CDR1 and CDR2 (germline): SGHAT, FQDESV (reference sequence). V shed 1 base, J shed 3 bases, and the junction held 12 bases outside the gene matches.

This clonotype showed up many times. The gene calls are TRBV12-3 or TRBV12-4 and TRBJ1-5; 7 nucleotides match TRBD1. The CDR3 is 15 residues long. J lost 6 bases, V lost 3 bases, and 8 bases had no gene match. The CDR3 loop reads CASSLNRGIVQPQHF. The CDR3 coding sequence is TGTGCCAGCAGTTTGAACAGGGGAATTGTTCAGCCCCAGCATTTT.

This clonotype has a count of ten or more. This chain connects TRBV20-1 to TRBJ1-1; TRBD1 matches 7 bases. This CDR3 region has 16 residues. The V segment lost 3 bases and the J segment 0 bases; nucleotides outside the gene matches: 10. CDR1 and CDR2 (germline): DFQATT, SNEGSKA (reference sequence). CDR3 bases: TGCAGTGCTAGTTGGAGGACAGGAATCATGAACACTGAAGCTTTCTTT. This encodes CSASWRTGIMNTEAFF.

V usage is TRBV3-1 and J usage is TRBJ1-1; D remains unclear. The CDR3 is 12 amino acids. V was shortened by 0 bases and J by 6 bases, with 5 bases between the two germline ends. The germline gives CDR1 LGHDT, CDR2 YNNKEL (reference sequence). As DNA, the CDR3 is TGTGCCAGCAGCCAAGACACGGCTGAAGCTTTCTTT. Protein product: CASSQDTAEAFF.